What follows are 21 T cell receptor beta chains derived from one specimen sequenced in a study of cytomegalovirus exposure and HLA in healthy donors. The PCR had 60 Vbeta and 13 Jbeta primers. Assay: immunoSEQ multiplex PCR; the TCRdb copy retains only in-frame clones and omits some. The table has roughly 190,000 clones, roughly 73% seen once. Sequencing was performed on PBMCs. Source of these receptors: a woman younger than 45 in good health and CMV-seronegative.

Comment on this clone: This may be a read error: a much more frequent sequence differs by one nucleotide. J is TRBJ2-3 and V is TRBV6-5; 10 bases line up with TRBD1. V was clipped by 5 bases and J by 4 bases; unmatched bases: 3. Germline-derived CDR1 and CDR2 are MNHEY and SVGAGI. This CDR3 has 14 amino acids. This CDR3 reads CASSEGQGADTQYF. CDR3 DNA: TGTGCCAGCAGTGAAGGACAGGGGGCAGATACGCAGTATTTT.

In its sample, this clone was seen a few times. The chain links TRBV10-3 to TRBJ1-5; 8 bases map to TRBD1. The germline gives CDR1 ENHRY, CDR2 SYGVKD. J was trimmed by 2 bases and V by 5 bases; bases with no gene match: 5. The CDR3 extends over 15 amino acids. The CDR3 DNA is TGTGCCATCAGTCCAGGGGGCTCAGGCAATCAGCCCCAGCATTTT. Encoded protein: CAISPGGSGNQPQHF.

The chain uses TRBV5-1 and TRBJ1-2; D possibly corresponds to TRBD1 (5 bases). CDR1 and CDR2 (germline): SGHRS, YFSETQ. The CDR3 is 13 amino acids. The ends were cut back, 1 base at V and 7 bases at J, with 11 bases in the middle. The CDR3 DNA follows: TGCGCCAGCAGCTTGTCGGGGGTGACTGGCTACACCTTC. It specifies CASSLSGVTGYTF.

This clone was seen a handful of times. The chain links TRBV7-9 to TRBJ1-4, with 10 bases that match TRBD1. Trimming removed 5 bases from V and 1 base from J; junction bases left unmatched: 7. The CDR3 spans 17 residues. CDR1 is SEHNR, CDR2 FQNEAQ, per germline (reference sequence). The CDR3 spells CASSHRDRGKTNEKLFF. The CDR3 DNA is TGTGCCAGCAGCCACCGGGACAGGGGAAAAACTAATGAAAAACTGTTTTTT.

This clone was seen more than once but under ten times. The chain recombines TRBV9 with TRBJ2-7; possibly TRBD2 for D (7 bases). Germline values: CDR1 SGDLS, CDR2 YYNGEE. The CDR3 sequence is 16 residues long. The V gene lost 0 bases and the J gene lost 7 bases, with 20 bases spanning the gap. Here the CDR3 DNA reads TGTGCCAGCAGCGTAGAGGAGGGAGGGGGTTTTGGGGAGCAGTACTTC. Residues: CASSVEEGGGFGEQYF.

V and J are TRBV9 and TRBJ1-2; a possible D gene is TRBD1 (6 bases). In germline, CDR1 is SGDLS, CDR2 YYNGEE. The CDR3 extends over 16 amino acids. The ends were cut back, 0 bases at V and 0 bases at J, with 12 bases in the middle. CDR3 protein: CASSVGGQRANYGYTF. As DNA, the CDR3 is TGTGCCAGCAGCGTAGGCGGACAGAGAGCTAACTATGGCTACACCTTC.

The J gene is TRBJ2-5, the V gene TRBV2, with 9 positions matching TRBD2. CDR3 length: 19 amino acids. J lost 5 bases, V lost 10 bases, and 26 bases had no gene match. CDR1 is SNHLY and CDR2 is FYNNEI in the germline V gene. The CDR3 sequence: CATSGGRVSGGPEGETQYF. In DNA form, the CDR3 reads TGTGCCACCTCGGGGGGACGTGTTAGCGGGGGCCCGGAAGGTGAGACCCAGTACTTC.

CDR3 loop: CASSSYPRGEQFF. In nucleotides, the CDR3 is TGTGCCAGCAGCTCTTACCCCCGAGGAGAGCAGTTCTTC. The V and J genes are TRBV5-6 and TRBJ2-1, with D unresolved. Germline V gives CDR1 SGHDT, CDR2 YYEEEE. The V and J ends lost 3 bases and 10 bases respectively, with 14 bases between them. This CDR3 comprises 13 residues. The whole variable domain, remainder taken from reference TRBV5-6 and TRBJ2-1, is DAGVTQSPTHLIKTRGQQVTLRCSPKSGHDTVSWYQQALGQGPQFIFQYYEEEERQRGNFPDRFSGHQFPNYSSELNVNALLLGDSALYLCASSSYPRGEQFFGPGTRLTVL.

The table lists this clone with a count of one. The chain couples TRBV29-1 to TRBJ2-6, with a tentative D call TRBD1 (6 bases). Germline V gives CDR1 SQVTM, CDR2 ANQGSEA. CDR3 length: 15 amino acids. The V end was cut by 6 bases, the J end by 4 bases, with 16 bases between. The CDR3 sequence: CSVGRIGTGANVLTF. The CDR3, as DNA: TGCAGCGTGGGGCGAATCGGGACAGGGGCCAACGTCCTGACTTTC.

The V call is TRBV6-4, the J call TRBJ1-5; 7 bases agree with TRBD1. The germline CDR1 and CDR2 sequences are MRHNA and SNTAGT. There are 15 residues in the CDR3. J gave up 0 bases and V 6 bases, and 5 bases lay outside the gene matches. As DNA, the CDR3 is TGTGCCAGCAGAATAACAGGGGATAGCAATCAGCCCCAGCATTTT. This sequence encodes CASRITGDSNQPQHF.

The chain uses TRBV19 and TRBJ1-4; 7 bases are a match to TRBD1. The CDR3 is 16 amino acids. V lost 5 bases, J lost 3 bases, and 9 bases stayed unmatched. CDR1 LNHDA and CDR2 SQIVND come from the germline V gene (reference sequence). CDR3 amino acids: CASSSRQGVANEKLFF. CDR3 nucleotide sequence: TGTGCCAGTAGTTCTCGACAGGGAGTAGCTAATGAAAAACTGTTTTTT.

The V gene is TRBV2, the J gene TRBJ2-5; TRBD1 matches 8 bases. The end of the DNA fits TRBJ2-7 better, so the J call may be wrong. The CDR3 totals 15 residues. Germline-derived CDR1 and CDR2 are SNHLY and FYNNEI. CDR3 amino acids: CASRVDRGIAGEQYF. CDR3 DNA sequence: TGTGCCAGCAGAGTCGACAGGGGCATTGCGGGCGAGCAGTACTTC.

The rearrangement links TRBV2 to TRBJ2-2; the D gene is possibly TRBD1 (7 bases). CDR1 is SNHLY and CDR2 is FYNNEI in the germline V gene. The germline V and J ends were trimmed by 1 base and 3 bases, with 12 bases remaining between them. There are 16 residues in the CDR3. The CDR3 coding sequence is TGTGCCAGCAGTGAAGGTGGAGGGGGCTACACCGGGGAGCTGTTTTTT. It translates to CASSEGGGGYTGELFF. The full variable domain, in which reference TRBV2 and TRBJ2-2 provide the parts outside the CDR3, is EPEVTQTPSHQVTQMGQEVILRCVPISNHLYFYWYRQILGQKVEFLVSFYNNEISEKSEIFDDQFSVERPDGSNFTLKIRSTKLEDSAMYFCASSEGGGGYTGELFFGEGSRLTVL.

This sequence joins TRBV11-2 and TRBJ2-7; TRBD2 aligns across 16 bases. Germline CDR1 SGHAT, CDR2 FQNNGV. CDR3 length: 17 residues. The junction had 10 bases not matched to a gene; V was cut back by 5 bases and J by 6 bases. The CDR3 loop is CASSLSGLAGGSGEQYF. CDR3 coding DNA: TGTGCCAGCAGCCTTTCGGGACTAGCGGGGGGGTCGGGCGAGCAGTACTTC.

The rearrangement links TRBV11-3 to TRBJ2-5, with D possibly being TRBD1 (5 bases). The germline CDR1 and CDR2 sequences are SGHNT and YENEEA. The CDR3 covers 15 residues. The V end lost 1 base, the J end lost 0 bases, and 9 bases lay between the germline ends. CDR3 in amino acids: CASSLGRRDQETQYF. The DNA of the CDR3 is TGTGCCAGCAGCTTAGGGCGCAGGGACCAAGAGACCCAGTACTTC. The complete variable domain, with remaining parts taken from reference TRBV11-3 and TRBJ2-5, reads EAGVVQSPRYKIIEKKQPVAFWCNPISGHNTLYWYLQNLGQGPELLIRYENEEAVDDSQLPKDRFSAERLKGVDSTLKIQPAELGDSAVYLCASSLGRRDQETQYFGPGTRLLVL.

CDR3 DNA: TGTGCCAGCAGCTTAGGCGGGCAGTTAACCTACGAGCAGTACTTC. Translated: CASSLGGQLTYEQYF. V and J are TRBV11-2 and TRBJ2-7; tentative D call: TRBD2 (5 bases). Germline CDR1 and CDR2: SGHAT and FQNNGV. This CDR3 region has 15 residues. Trimming removed 1 base at V and 2 bases at J, with 12 bases between. Using reference TRBV11-2 and TRBJ2-7 for the parts outside the CDR3, the full variable domain is EAGVAQSPRYKIIEKRQSVAFWCNPISGHATLYWYQQILGQGPKLLIQFQNNGVVDDSQLPKDRFSAERLKGVDSTLKIQPAKLEDSAVYLCASSLGGQLTYEQYFGPGTRLTVT.

The chain employs TRBV19 and TRBJ2-7; 9 bases match TRBD1. There are 19 residues in the CDR3. The germline CDR1 and CDR2 sequences are LNHDA and SQIVND (reference sequence). J gave up 3 bases and V 5 bases, and 20 bases lay outside the gene matches. The CDR3 nucleotides are TGTGCCAGTAGTTTGCGGCCGGGGTGGGGACAGGGAATGAACTACGAGCAGTACTTC. It yields the protein CASSLRPGWGQGMNYEQYF.

This clone turned up a few times. The CDR3 sequence: CASSHNRGDNEQFF. The DNA of the CDR3 is TGTGCCAGCAGCCACAACCGGGGGGACAATGAGCAGTTCTTC. This rearrangement joins TRBV4-2 to TRBJ2-1; TRBD2 aligns across 7 bases. The CDR3 is 14 amino acids. Germline-derived CDR1 and CDR2 are LGHNA and YNFKEQ. Trimming removed 3 bases from V and 5 bases from J; junction bases left unmatched: 4.

The V call is TRBV15, the J call TRBJ1-4; D perhaps matches TRBD1 (5 bases). Per the germline V gene, CDR1 is LNHNV and CDR2 is YYDKDF (reference sequence). V was trimmed by 1 base and J by 4 bases, leaving 13 bases between them. The CDR3 covers 16 residues. The CDR3 protein is CATSRGRGGVNEKLFF. The CDR3 nucleotides are TGTGCCACCAGCAGAGGTCGGGGCGGGGTTAATGAAAAACTGTTTTTT. Using reference TRBV15 and TRBJ1-4 for the parts outside the CDR3, the full variable domain is DAMVIQNPRYQVTQFGKPVTLSCSQTLNHNVMYWYQQKSSQAPKLLFHYYDKDFNNEADTPDNFQSRRPNTSFCFLDIRSPGLGDTAMYLCATSRGRGGVNEKLFFGSGTQLSVL.

This clone appeared many times. This chain joins TRBV5-1 and TRBJ1-2; 10 bases are shared with TRBD1. This CDR3 region has 14 residues. After removal of 5 bases from V and 4 bases from J, the junction contained 5 bases not matched to a gene. Germline V gene lookup returns CDR1 SGHRS and CDR2 YFSETQ. CDR3 coding DNA: TGCGCCAGCAGATATGGACAGGGGGGCTATGGCTACACCTTC. It yields the protein CASRYGQGGYGYTF.

This clone has more than one count but fewer than ten. This chain joins TRBV6-1 and TRBJ2-2, with 12 bases that match TRBD1. The CDR3 contains 16 residues. Trimming at V came to 4 bases and at J to 3 bases, leaving 3 bases not matched to a gene. Looked up from germline, CDR1 is MNHNS and CDR2 is SASEGT. Here the CDR3 DNA reads TGTGCCAGCAGTGGGGACAGGGGGCGCGACACCGGGGAGCTGTTTTTT. Translated: CASSGDRGRDTGELFF.